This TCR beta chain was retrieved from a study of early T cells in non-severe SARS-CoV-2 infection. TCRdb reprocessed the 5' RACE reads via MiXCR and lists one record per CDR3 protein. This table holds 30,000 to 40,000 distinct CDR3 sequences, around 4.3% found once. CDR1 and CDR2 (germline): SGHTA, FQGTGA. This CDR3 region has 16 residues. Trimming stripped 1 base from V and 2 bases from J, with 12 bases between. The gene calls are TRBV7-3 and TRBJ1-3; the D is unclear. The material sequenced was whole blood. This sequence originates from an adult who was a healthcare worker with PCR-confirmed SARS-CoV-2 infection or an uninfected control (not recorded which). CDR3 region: CASSLNPVQPGNTIYF. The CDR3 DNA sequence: TGTGCCAGCAGCTTAAACCCGGTTCAACCTGGAAACACCATATATTTT.